This TCR beta chain was identified during a study of response to subunit inactivated influenza vaccine (dated by TCRdb to 2016 to 2018). About the investigation overall: Deep quantitative T cell receptor repertoire profiling was used in the study to track responses to a trivalent subunit inactivated influenza vaccine.

Only a few counts were recorded for this clonotype. Its recognized antigen is unknown. Base qualities are not recorded, but no much larger clone differs from it by a single base. The germline V gene gives CDR1 as KGHSH and CDR2 as LQKENI. Including the terminal cysteine and phenylalanine, the CDR3 comprises 14 residues. Only the CDR3 region is kept as DNA, spanning 42 bases read in frame from base 1. From V the trimming removes 0 bases and from J it removes 3 bases, while the gene matches leave 1 base of the junction unaccounted for. Library creation used RT-PCR. Sequencer: Illumina HiSeq 2500. TCRdb redid the processing of the public reads, applying fastp at Q25 and MiXCR, and retained in-frame beta chains. For every CDR3 protein sequence, its rows merge into one entry that carries the most common genes and DNA. The sample records about 700,000 distinct CDR3 sequences, 11% to 15% of which are singletons. Around 6.5% of the sample goes to the ten largest clones.

General conclusions and limits of the study: According to the authors, only a limited number of new T cells may be recruited by each seasonal influenza vaccination.

The receptor was derived from a man aged 45-60 years who received an inactivated influenza vaccine. Donor details come from another sample of the same person, matched by shared clones. The rearrangement joined TRBV18 to TRBJ2-5; TRBD1 fits 7 bases in the junction. This sample comprised PBMCs from blood, obtained 14 to 15 days before vaccination. CDR3 region: CASSPPGQKETQYF. The sequenced DNA: TGTGCCAGCTCACCACCGGGACAGAAAGAGACCCAGTACTTC.